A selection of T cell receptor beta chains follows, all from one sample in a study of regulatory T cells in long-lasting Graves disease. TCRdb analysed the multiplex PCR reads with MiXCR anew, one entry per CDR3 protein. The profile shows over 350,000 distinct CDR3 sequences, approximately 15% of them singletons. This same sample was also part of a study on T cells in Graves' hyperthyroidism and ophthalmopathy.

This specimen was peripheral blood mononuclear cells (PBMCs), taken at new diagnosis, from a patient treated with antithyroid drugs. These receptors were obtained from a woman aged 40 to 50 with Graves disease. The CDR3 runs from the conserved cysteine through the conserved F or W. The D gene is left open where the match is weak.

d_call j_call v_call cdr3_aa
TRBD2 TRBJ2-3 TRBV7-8 CASSLGGGSSLGADTQYF
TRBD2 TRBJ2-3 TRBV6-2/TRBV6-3 CASSYSSGSLSDTQYF
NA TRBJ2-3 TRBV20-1 CSARVAETSTDTQYF
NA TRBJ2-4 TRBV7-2 CASSLGGGLAKNIQYF
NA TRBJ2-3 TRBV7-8 CASSLGIPVTTDTQYF
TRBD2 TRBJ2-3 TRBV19 CASSTNPPGLAEDTQYF
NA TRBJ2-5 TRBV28 CASSFSSAGETQYF
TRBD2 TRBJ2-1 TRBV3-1 CASSQDWLAGGTNEQFF
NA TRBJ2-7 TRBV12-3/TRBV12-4 CASSPPYGAVGEQYF
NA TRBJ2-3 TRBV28 CASSLLGETTDTQYF
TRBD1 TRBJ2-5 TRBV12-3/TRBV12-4 CASSQPGQGETQYF
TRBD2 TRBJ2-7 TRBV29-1 CSVESSPGTSGSGEQYF
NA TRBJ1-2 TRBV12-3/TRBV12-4 CASSLLRQGYTF
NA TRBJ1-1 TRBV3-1 CASSQAGLNTEAFF
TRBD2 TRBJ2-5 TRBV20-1 CSAALLAIKETQYF
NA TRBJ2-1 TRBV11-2 CASSSLGLIPSEQFF
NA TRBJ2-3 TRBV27 CASPRGGAGTDTQYF
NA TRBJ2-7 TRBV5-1 CASSSYSAYEQYF
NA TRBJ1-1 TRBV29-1 CSVEAGTTNTEAFF
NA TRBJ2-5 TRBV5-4 CASSFEYQETQYF
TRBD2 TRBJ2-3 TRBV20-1 CSARDLHGGRGTDTQYF
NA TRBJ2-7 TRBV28 CASAIQGSYEQYF
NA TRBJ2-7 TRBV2 CASSGMPGSYEQYF
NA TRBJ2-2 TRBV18 CASSLDTINTGELFF
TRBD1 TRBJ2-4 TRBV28 CASNRGHQNIQYF
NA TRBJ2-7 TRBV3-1 CASSQDPRYEQYF
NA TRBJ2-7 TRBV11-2 CASSLVPDSYEQYF
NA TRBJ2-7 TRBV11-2 CASSPKNRVERYEQYF
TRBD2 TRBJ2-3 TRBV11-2 CASSLALAGPTDTQYF
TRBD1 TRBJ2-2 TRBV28 CASNSPGQGKAGELFF
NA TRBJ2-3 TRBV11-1 CASLSTDTQYF
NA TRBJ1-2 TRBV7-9 CASSLGTLYGYTF
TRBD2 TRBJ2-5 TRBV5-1 CASQWTGGEETQYF
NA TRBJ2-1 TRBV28 CASRFGGSSYNEQFF
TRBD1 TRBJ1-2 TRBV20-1 CSARDPGTAYGYTF
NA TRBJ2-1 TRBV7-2 CASSLVVADNEQFF
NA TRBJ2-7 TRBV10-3 CAISQLLGSEQYF
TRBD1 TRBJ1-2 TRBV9 CASRDRGVYGYTF
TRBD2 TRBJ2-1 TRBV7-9 CASSFGLAGTEQFF
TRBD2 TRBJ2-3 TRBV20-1 CSAPGTSPDTQYF
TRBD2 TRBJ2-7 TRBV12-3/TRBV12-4 CASSAGDQAYEQYF
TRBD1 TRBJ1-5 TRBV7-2 CASSLKTGINQPQHF
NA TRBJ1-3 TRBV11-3 CASSSNKGPGNTIYF
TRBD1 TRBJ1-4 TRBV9 CASSPRTGSDEKLFF
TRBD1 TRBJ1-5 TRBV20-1 CSAIRTGGVLGNQPQHF
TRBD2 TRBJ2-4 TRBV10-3 CAITSGRARDIQYF
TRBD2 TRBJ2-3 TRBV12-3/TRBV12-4 CASRPTLGLAVDHGSTDTQYF
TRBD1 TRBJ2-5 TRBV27 CASSPRDRGMETQYF
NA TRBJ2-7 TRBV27 CASSLRHLYEQYF
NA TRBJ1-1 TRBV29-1 CSVYGTNPTEAFF
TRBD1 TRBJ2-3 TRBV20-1 CSAGQGYTDTQYF
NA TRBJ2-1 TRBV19 CASSILFLADSYNEQFF
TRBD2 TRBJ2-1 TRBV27 CASSPTGSGRVYEQFF
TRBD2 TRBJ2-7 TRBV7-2 CASSLGGLASYEQYF